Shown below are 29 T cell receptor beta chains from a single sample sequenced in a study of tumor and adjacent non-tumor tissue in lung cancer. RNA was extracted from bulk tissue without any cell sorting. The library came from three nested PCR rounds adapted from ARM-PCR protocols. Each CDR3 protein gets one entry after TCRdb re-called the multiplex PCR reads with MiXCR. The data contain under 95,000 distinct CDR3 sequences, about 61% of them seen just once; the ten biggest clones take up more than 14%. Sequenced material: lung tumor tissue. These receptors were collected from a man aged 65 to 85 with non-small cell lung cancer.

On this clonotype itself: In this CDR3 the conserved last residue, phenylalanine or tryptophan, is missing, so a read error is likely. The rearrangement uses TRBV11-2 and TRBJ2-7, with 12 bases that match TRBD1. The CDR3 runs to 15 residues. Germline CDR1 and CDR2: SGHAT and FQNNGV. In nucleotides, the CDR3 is TGTACCAGCAGCTTTGGGACAGGGGGCATCTACGAGCAGTACTTG. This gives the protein CTSSFGTGGIYEQYL.

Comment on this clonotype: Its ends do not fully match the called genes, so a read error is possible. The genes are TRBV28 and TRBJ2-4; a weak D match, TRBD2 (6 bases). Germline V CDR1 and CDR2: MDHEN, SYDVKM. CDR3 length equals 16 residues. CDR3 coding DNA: TGTGCAAGCAGTTCCCTAGCGAACCTCGCCAAAAACATTCAGTACTTC. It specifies CASSSLANLAKNIQYF.

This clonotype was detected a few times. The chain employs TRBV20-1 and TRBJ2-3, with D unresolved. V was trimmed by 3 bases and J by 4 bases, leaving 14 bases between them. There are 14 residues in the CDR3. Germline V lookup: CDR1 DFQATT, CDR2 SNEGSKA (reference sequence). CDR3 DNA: TGCAGTGCTAGTATACGGCTTGGTCCAGATACGCAGTATTTT. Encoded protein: CSASIRLGPDTQYF.

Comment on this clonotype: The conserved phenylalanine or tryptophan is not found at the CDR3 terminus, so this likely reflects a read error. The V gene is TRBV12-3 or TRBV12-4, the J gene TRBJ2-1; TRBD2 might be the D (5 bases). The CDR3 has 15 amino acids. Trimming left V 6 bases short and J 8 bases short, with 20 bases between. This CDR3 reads CASSTYGISVDEQFL. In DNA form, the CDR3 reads TGTGCCAGCAGCACCTATGGGATTAGCGTGGATGAGCAGTTCCTC.

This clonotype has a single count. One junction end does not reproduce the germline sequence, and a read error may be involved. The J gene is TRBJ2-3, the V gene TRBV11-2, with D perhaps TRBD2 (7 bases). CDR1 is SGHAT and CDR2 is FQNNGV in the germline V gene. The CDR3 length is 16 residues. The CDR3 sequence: CASSLDRTTSTDTQCF. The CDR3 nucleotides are TGTGCAAGCAGTTTAGACAGGACGACTAGCACAGATACGCAGTGTTTT.

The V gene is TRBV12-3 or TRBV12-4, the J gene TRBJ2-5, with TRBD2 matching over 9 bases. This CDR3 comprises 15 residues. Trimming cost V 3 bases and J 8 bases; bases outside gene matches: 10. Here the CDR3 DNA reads TGTGCCAGCAGTTTTTGGGCTAGCGGGGTAGAAACCCAGTACTTC. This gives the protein CASSFWASGVETQYF.

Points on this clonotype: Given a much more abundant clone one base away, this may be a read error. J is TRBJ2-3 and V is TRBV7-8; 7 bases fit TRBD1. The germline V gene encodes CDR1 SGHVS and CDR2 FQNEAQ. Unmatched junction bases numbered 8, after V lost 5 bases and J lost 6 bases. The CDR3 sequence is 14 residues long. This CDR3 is CASSPGQYADTQYF. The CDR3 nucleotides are TGTGCCAGCAGCCCGGGACAGTACGCGGATACGCAGTATTTT.

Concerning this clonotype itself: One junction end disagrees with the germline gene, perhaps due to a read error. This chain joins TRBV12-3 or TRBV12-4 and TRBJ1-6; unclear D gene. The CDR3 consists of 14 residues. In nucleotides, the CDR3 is TGTGCCAGTAGTCCCCAACATCGGGATTCACTCCTCCACTTT. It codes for CASSPQHRDSLLHF.

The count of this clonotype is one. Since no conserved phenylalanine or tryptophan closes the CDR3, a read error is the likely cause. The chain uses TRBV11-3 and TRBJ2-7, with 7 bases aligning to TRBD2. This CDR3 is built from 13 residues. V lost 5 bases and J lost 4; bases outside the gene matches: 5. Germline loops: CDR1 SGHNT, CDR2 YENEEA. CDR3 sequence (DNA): TGTGCCAGCAGCCCCCCAGCGGGATACGAGCAGTACTAC. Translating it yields CASSPPAGYEQYY.

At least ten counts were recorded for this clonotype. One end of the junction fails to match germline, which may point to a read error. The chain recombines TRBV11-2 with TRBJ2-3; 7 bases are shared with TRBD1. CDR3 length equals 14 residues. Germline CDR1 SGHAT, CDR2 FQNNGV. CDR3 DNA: TGTGCTAGCAGCTTTAGGGGGCACACAGATACGCCGTATTTT. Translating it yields CASSFRGHTDTPYF.

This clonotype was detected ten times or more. The CDR3: CASSVPSGGAFNEQFF. As DNA, the CDR3 is TGTGCCAGCAGCGTCCCTAGCGGGGGGGCCTTCAATGAGCAGTTCTTC. This chain links TRBV13 with TRBJ2-1; 12 bases match TRBD2. Losses at the gene ends were 5 bases for V and 6 bases for J; bases not matched to a gene: 8. Germline CDR1 and CDR2: PRHDT and FYEKMQ (reference sequence). The CDR3 length is 16 residues. The whole variable domain, filled in from reference TRBV13 and TRBJ2-1, reads AAGVIQSPRHLIKEKRETATLKCYPIPRHDTVYWYQQGPGQDPQFLISFYEKMQSDKGSIPDRFSAQQFSDYHSELNMSSLELGDSALYFCASSVPSGGAFNEQFFGPGTRLTVL.

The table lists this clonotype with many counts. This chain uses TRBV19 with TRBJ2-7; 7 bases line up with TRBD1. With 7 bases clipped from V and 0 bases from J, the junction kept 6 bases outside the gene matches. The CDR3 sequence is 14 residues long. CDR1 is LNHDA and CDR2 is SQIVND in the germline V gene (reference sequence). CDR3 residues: CASKLTGSSYEQYF. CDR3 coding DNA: TGTGCCAGTAAACTGACAGGGAGCTCCTACGAGCAGTACTTC.

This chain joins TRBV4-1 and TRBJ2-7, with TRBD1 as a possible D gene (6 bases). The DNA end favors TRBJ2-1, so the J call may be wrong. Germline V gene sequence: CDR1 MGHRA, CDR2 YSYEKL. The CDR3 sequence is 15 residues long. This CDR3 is CASRQDRGYPYEQFF. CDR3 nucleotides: TGCGCCAGCAGGCAGGATAGGGGGTACCCCTACGAGCAGTTCTTC.

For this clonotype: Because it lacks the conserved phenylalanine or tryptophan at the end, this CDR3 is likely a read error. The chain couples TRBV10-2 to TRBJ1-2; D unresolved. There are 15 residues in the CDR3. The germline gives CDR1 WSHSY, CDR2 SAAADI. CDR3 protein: CASIEAPFEAPGYTL. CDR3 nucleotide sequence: TGTGCCAGCATTGAAGCCCCCTTTGAGGCCCCAGGCTACACCTTA.

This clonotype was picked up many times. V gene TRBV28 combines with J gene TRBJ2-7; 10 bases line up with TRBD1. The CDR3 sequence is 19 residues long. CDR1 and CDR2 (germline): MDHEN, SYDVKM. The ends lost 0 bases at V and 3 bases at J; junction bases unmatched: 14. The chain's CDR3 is CASSLWGDRGDRALYEQYF. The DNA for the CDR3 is TGTGCCAGCAGTTTATGGGGGGACAGGGGCGACCGAGCCCTCTACGAGCAGTACTTC.

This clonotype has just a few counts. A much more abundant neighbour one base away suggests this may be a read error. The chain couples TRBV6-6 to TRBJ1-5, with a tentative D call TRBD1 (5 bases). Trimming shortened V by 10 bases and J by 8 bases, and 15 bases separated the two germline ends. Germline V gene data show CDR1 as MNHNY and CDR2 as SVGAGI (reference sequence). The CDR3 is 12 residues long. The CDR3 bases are TGTGCCACTTTACAGGATAGAGAGCCCCAGCATTTT. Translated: CATLQDREPQHF.

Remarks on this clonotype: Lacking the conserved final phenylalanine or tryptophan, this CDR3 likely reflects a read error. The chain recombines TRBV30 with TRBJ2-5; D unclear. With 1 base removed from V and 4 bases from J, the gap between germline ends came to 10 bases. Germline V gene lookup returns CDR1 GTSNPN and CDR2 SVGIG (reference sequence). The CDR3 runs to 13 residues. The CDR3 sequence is CAWSGISGETQYL. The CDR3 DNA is TGTGCCTGGAGTGGAATAAGTGGAGAGACCCAGTACCTC.

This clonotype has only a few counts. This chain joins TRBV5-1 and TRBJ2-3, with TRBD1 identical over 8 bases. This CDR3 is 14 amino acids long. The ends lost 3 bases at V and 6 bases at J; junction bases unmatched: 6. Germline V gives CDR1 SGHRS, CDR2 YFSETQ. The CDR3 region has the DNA TGCGCCAGCAGCTCAGGGGGCTGGGCGGATACGCAGTATTTT. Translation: CASSSGGWADTQYF. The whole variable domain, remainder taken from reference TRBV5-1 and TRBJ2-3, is KAGVTQTPRYLIKTRGQQVTLSCSPISGHRSVSWYQQTPGQGLQFLFEYFSETQRNKGNFPGRFSGRQFSNSRSEMNVSTLELGDSALYLCASSSGGWADTQYFGPGTRLTVL.

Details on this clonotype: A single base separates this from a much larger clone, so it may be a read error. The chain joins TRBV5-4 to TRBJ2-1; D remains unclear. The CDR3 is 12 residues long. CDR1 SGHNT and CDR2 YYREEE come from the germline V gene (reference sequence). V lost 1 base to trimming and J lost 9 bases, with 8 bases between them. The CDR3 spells CASSLRVSEQFF. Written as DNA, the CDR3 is TGTGCCAGCAGCTTGCGGGTCAGTGAGCAGTTCTTC.

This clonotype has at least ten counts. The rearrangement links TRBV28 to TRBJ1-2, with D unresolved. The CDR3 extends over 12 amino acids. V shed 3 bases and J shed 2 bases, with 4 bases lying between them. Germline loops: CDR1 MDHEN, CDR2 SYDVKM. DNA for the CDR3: TGTGCCAGCAGTTTTGGCAACTATGGCTACACCTTC. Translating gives CASSFGNYGYTF.

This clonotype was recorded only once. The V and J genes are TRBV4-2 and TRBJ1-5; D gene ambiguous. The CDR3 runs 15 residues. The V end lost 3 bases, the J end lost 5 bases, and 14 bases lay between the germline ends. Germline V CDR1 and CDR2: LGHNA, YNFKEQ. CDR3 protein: CASSQASRLDQPQHF. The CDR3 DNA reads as TGTGCCAGCAGCCAGGCAAGCAGATTGGATCAGCCCCAGCATTTT.

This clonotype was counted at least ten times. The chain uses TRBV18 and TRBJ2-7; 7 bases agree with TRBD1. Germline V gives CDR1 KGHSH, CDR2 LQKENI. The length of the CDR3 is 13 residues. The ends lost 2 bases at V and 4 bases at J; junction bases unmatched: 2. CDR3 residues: CASSPEQGYEQYF. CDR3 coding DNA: TGTGCCAGCTCACCAGAACAGGGGTACGAGCAGTACTTC. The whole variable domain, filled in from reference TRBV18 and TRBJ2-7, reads NAGVMQNPRHLVRRRGQEARLRCSPMKGHSHVYWYRQLPEEGLKFMVYLQKENIIDESGMPKERFSAEFPKEGPSILRIQQVVRGDSAAYFCASSPEQGYEQYFGPGTRLTVT.

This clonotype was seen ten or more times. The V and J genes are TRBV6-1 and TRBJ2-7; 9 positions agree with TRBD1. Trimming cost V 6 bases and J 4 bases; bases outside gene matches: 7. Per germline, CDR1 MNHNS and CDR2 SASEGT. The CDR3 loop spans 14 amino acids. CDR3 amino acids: CASSRTGVGYEQYF. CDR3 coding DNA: TGTGCCAGCAGCCGGACAGGGGTAGGGTACGAGCAGTACTTC.

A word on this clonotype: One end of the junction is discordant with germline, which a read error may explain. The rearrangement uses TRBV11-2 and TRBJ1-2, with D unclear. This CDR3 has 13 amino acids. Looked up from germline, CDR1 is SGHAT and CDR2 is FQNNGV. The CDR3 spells CAGSLEGGSDYTF. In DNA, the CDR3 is TGTGCCGGCAGCTTAGAGGGTGGGTCCGACTACACCTTC.

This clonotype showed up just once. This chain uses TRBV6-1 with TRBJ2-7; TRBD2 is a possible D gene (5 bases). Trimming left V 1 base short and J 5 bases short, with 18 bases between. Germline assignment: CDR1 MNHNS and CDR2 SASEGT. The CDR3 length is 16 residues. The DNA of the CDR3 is TGTGCCAGCAGTGAAGACGAAGGTGGACTTACCCACGAGCAGTACTTC. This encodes CASSEDEGGLTHEQYF.

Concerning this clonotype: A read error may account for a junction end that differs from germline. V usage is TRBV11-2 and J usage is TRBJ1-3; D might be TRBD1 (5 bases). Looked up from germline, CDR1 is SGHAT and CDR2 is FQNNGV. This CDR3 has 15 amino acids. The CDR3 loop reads CASSQQASSGNAIYF. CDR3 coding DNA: TGTGCCAGCAGCCAACAGGCCTCCTCTGGAAACGCCATATATTTC.

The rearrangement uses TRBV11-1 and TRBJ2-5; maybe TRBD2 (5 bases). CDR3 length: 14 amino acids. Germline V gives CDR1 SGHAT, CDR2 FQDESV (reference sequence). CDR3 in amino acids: CPISRGDPQETQYF. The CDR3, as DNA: TGTCCCATCTCCCGGGGTGATCCACAAGAGACCCAGTACTTC.

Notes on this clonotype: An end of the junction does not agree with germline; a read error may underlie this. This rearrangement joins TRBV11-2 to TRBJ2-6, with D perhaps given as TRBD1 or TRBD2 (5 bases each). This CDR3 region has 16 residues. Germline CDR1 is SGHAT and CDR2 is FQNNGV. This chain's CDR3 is CACSPRGGPGTNVLTF. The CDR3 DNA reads TGTGCCTGCAGCCCGAGGGGCGGGCCCGGGACCAACGTCCTGACTTTC.

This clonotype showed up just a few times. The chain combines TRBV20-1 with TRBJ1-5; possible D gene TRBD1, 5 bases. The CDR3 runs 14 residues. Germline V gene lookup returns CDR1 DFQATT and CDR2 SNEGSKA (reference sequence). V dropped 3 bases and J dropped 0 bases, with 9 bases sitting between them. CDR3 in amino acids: CSARDKNSNQPQHF. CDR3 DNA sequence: TGCAGTGCTAGGGACAAAAATAGCAATCAGCCCCAGCATTTT.